This TCR beta chain was identified in a study of memory CD4+ T cells and cytomegalovirus serostatus. Turning to the study itself: This sample comes from healthy Belgian adults, roughly nine CMV seropositive, around 26 seronegative. Findings and limits, study-wide: Suggested: most of the CMV-linked TCR signature lies in CD4+ memory cells.

Single viable CD3+CD4+CD8-CD45RO+ cells were sorted as the memory CD4+ T cells. Total CD4+ T cells were enriched by CD4 positive selection. The CDR3 consists of 12 residues. Germline V gives CDR1 SQVTM, CDR2 ANQGSEA. V was cut by 6 bases and J by 3 bases, with 11 bases left in between. With regard to this clone: As yet, its antigen is unknown.

The repertoire was sequenced with immunoSEQ multiplex PCR; TCRdb's copy has only in-frame clones and lacks some. In the table there are roughly 39,000 clones, around 79% of which are singletons. The sequencing sample was made of memory CD4+ T cells from blood. The sequence came from an adult in good health and CMV-seronegative. The rearrangement links TRBV29-1 to TRBJ1-2; D is uncertain. For the CDR3, the DNA is TGCAGCGTCTGGAGGACCCACTATGGCTACACCTTC. As protein: CSVWRTHYGYTF.